What follows are 14 T cell receptor beta chains derived from one specimen sequenced in a study of cytomegalovirus exposure and HLA in healthy donors. PCR was performed using 60 Vbeta and 13 Jbeta primers. Sequencing was performed with immunoSEQ multiplex PCR; in TCRdb, only in-frame clones are kept and a portion is missing. The data show under 40,000 clones, more than 80% seen once. The sequenced material came from PBMCs. The receptor set was obtained from a male donor in good health and CMV-seronegative.

The table lists this clone with a count of one. The chain recombines TRBV5-1 with TRBJ2-1; D is uncertain. CDR3 length: 15 amino acids. Germline CDR1 and CDR2: SGHRS and YFSETQ. V dropped 4 bases and J dropped 0 bases, with 11 bases sitting between them. CDR3 sequence: CASSEQMSSYNEQFF. In DNA form, the CDR3 reads TGCGCCAGCAGCGAACAGATGAGCTCCTACAATGAGCAGTTCTTC.

This clone showed up just a few times. This chain joins TRBV19 and TRBJ1-1, with D perhaps matching TRBD1 (5 bases). Looked up from germline, CDR1 is LNHDA and CDR2 is SQIVND (reference sequence). The CDR3 is 15 residues long. Trimming removed 6 bases from V and 4 bases from J, with 18 bases in between. The CDR3 here is CASSPPGEGTTEAFF. In DNA, the CDR3 is TGTGCCAGTAGCCCCCCGGGGGAGGGAACCACTGAAGCTTTCTTT.

V gene TRBV6-5 combines with J gene TRBJ1-1, with D perhaps TRBD1 (6 bases). In germline, CDR1 is MNHEY, CDR2 SVGAGI. CDR3 length: 14 amino acids. The V end lost 2 bases, the J end lost 3 bases, and 10 bases lay between the germline ends. The CDR3 DNA reads as TGTGCCAGCAGTTACGGGGGCCCATACACTGAAGCTTTCTTT. This codes for CASSYGGPYTEAFF.

The V call is TRBV4-3, the J call TRBJ1-2; D remains ambiguous. CDR3 size: 13 residues. Germline V CDR1 and CDR2: LGHNA, YSLEER. V lost 5 bases and J 4 bases, leaving 11 bases between the germline ends. This chain's CDR3 is CASSSSGLYGYTF. CDR3 DNA: TGCGCCAGCAGCTCCTCGGGTCTCTATGGCTACACCTTC.

This clone was recorded a few times. The rearrangement joins TRBV10-3 to TRBJ2-5, with D perhaps matching TRBD1 (6 bases). Germline V gene sequence: CDR1 ENHRY, CDR2 SYGVKD. This CDR3 contains 14 residues. Trimming took off 4 bases at V and 5 bases at J, with 14 bases between the two ends. CDR3 residues: CAISVGVRGETQYF. In nucleotides, the CDR3 is TGTGCCATCAGTGTTGGAGTTAGGGGGGAGACCCAGTACTTC.

The V call is TRBV7-2, the J call TRBJ2-5; the match to TRBD2 covers 7 bases. CDR1 and CDR2 (germline): SGHTA, FQGNSA. V shed 3 bases, J shed 2 bases, and the junction held 3 bases outside the gene matches. The CDR3 is 14 amino acids. CDR3 bases: TGTGCCAGCAGCTTTAGCGGGCCGCAAGAGACCCAGTACTTC. Its protein is CASSFSGPQETQYF.

V is TRBV6-1 and J is TRBJ2-7; D is uncertain. The CDR3 spans 11 residues. V dropped 4 bases and J dropped 3 bases, with 4 bases sitting between them. CDR1 is MNHNS and CDR2 is SASEGT in the germline V gene. CDR3 DNA: TGTGCCAGCAGTGGTCTCTACGAGCAGTACTTC. Its translation is CASSGLYEQYF.

The chain combines TRBV5-1 with TRBJ1-2; 8 bases map to TRBD1. The trim removed 0 bases at V and 7 bases at J, leaving 5 bases unmatched. Germline CDR1 is SGHRS and CDR2 is YFSETQ. The CDR3 loop spans 14 amino acids. The chain's CDR3 is CASSLDRTGSGYTF. As DNA, the CDR3 is TGCGCCAGCAGCTTGGACCGGACAGGGAGTGGCTACACCTTC.

This chain joins TRBV6-1 and TRBJ1-5, with D possibly being TRBD1 (5 bases). The CDR3 covers 14 residues. The V end lost 7 bases, the J end lost 1 base, and 11 bases lay between the germline ends. Germline loops: CDR1 MNHNS, CDR2 SASEGT. The CDR3 DNA reads TGTGCCAGCATCCCGGGGGGGAGCAATCAGCCCCAGCATTTT. Translating gives CASIPGGSNQPQHF.

This clone was counted only a few times. The chain couples TRBV29-1 to TRBJ1-4, with 10 bases lining up with TRBD1. Trimming at V came to 4 bases and at J to 8 bases, leaving 4 bases not matched to a gene. Per the germline V gene, CDR1 is SQVTM and CDR2 is ANQGSEA. This CDR3 region has 13 residues. The CDR3 reads CSVGGQGVEKLFF. CDR3 DNA sequence: TGCAGCGTTGGCGGACAGGGGGTCGAAAAACTGTTTTTT.

J is TRBJ2-2 and V is TRBV2, with D unclear. The CDR3 extends over 12 amino acids. V was shortened by 1 base and J by 6 bases, with 3 bases between the two germline ends. CDR1 is SNHLY and CDR2 is FYNNEI in the germline V gene. For the CDR3, the DNA is TGTGCCAGCAGTGAAGGGCCCGGGGAGCTGTTTTTT. Its translation is CASSEGPGELFF.

The chain couples TRBV18 to TRBJ2-7; tentatively, D is TRBD1 (6 bases). CDR1 is KGHSH, CDR2 LQKENI, per germline. The V end was cut by 1 base, the J end by 1 base, with 11 bases between. The CDR3 runs to 15 residues. CDR3 sequence: CASSPLGQSSYEQYF. The CDR3 DNA sequence: TGTGCCAGCTCACCACTCGGACAGTCTTCCTACGAGCAGTACTTC.

The J gene is TRBJ1-1, the V gene TRBV29-1; D is uncertain. Trimming removed 4 bases from V and 4 bases from J, with 16 bases in between. The germline gives CDR1 SQVTM, CDR2 ANQGSEA. The CDR3 has 14 residues. The CDR3 loop is CSVAVGTGPTEAFF. CDR3 sequence (DNA): TGCAGCGTTGCTGTTGGTACTGGGCCCACTGAAGCTTTCTTT.

V gene TRBV2 combines with J gene TRBJ1-2; D is uncertain. The CDR3 is made up of 14 amino acids. From germline, CDR1 is SNHLY and CDR2 FYNNEI. V shed 4 bases and J shed 4 bases, with 13 bases lying between them. For the CDR3, the DNA is TGTGCCAGCAGTGCACCTCCGACGGGCTATGGCTACACCTTC. Its translation: CASSAPPTGYGYTF.